This T cell receptor beta chain came from a study of T cell responses to AZD1222 COVID-19 vaccine. On this clone itself: Its antigen is not identified.

Trimming pared 4 bases from V and 8 bases from J, leaving 9 bases between. Germline CDR1 reads MDHEN; CDR2 reads SYDVKM. The CDR3 extends over 12 amino acids. Study results and limitations: Only a handful of people who got AZD1222 tested seropositive at baseline. Most donors were white British, females outnumbered males, and clonal diversity was possibly underestimated. Rises in breadth and depth of Spike-specific TCRs came after two AZD1222 doses. None of the repertoires were sampled until the peak T cell response had passed.

Assay used: immunoSEQ multiplex PCR; TCRdb lists only in-frame clones, some missing. The sample has 120,000 or so clones; roughly 87% are singletons. The sequenced sample was peripheral blood, obtained on day 0 of AZD1222 vaccination. The chain combines TRBV28 with TRBJ2-1; D is unresolved. The clonotype was recovered from an adult in good health. The CDR3 loop is CASSSGYHEQFF. CDR3 coding DNA: TGTGCCAGCAGTTCCGGATACCATGAGCAGTTCTTC.